This T cell receptor (beta chain) was obtained from a study of T cell responses to AZD1222 COVID-19 vaccine. The CDR3 spans 14 residues. The V and J ends lost 4 bases and 7 bases, in that order; junction bases with no gene match: 9. Germline V CDR1 and CDR2: LGHDT, YNNKEL (reference sequence). TCRdb keeps only in-frame clones here, not all; method: immunoSEQ multiplex PCR. The table records some 98,000 clones, roughly 80% of them present only once. Sequenced material: peripheral blood, taken 28 days after the second AZD1222 dose. This clonotype was obtained from an adult who received the AZD1222 COVID-19 vaccine. The chain is built from TRBV3-1 (or the pseudogene TRBV3-2) and TRBJ1-1, with TRBD1 matching 7 bases. The CDR3 reads CASSPQGVGIEAFF. DNA of the CDR3: TGTGCCAGCAGCCCCCAGGGGGTTGGAATTGAAGCTTTCTTT.